The subject of this entry is one T cell receptor (beta chain). This record belongs to a study of shared T cell receptors in the human thymus. In germline, CDR1 is MDHEN, CDR2 SYDVKM. The CDR3 loop spans 17 amino acids. Trimming took 5 bases from V and 2 from J, leaving 18 bases between them. Sequenced by immunoSEQ multiplex PCR; TCRdb stores in-frame clones only, minus some. The data contain around 730,000 clones, roughly 88% of them singletons. The same data also contributed to another study, on human thymus T cells. That report notes: Serving as donors were healthy Finnish infants, each of whom was having open corrective surgery for congenital heart defects. Resections from corrective heart surgery provided thymus tissue. Blood and thymic repertoires both appeared biased in V and J gene usage.

Sequenced input: thymocytes. The gene calls are TRBV28 and TRBJ2-2; weak D call: TRBD1 (7 bases). This TCR was sampled from a girl under two years old with a congenital heart defect. The CDR3 loop reads CASSPRRGQLNTGELFF. The CDR3 DNA reads TGTGCCAGCAGTCCCCGGAGGGGGCAGTTAAACACCGGGGAGCTGTTTTTT.